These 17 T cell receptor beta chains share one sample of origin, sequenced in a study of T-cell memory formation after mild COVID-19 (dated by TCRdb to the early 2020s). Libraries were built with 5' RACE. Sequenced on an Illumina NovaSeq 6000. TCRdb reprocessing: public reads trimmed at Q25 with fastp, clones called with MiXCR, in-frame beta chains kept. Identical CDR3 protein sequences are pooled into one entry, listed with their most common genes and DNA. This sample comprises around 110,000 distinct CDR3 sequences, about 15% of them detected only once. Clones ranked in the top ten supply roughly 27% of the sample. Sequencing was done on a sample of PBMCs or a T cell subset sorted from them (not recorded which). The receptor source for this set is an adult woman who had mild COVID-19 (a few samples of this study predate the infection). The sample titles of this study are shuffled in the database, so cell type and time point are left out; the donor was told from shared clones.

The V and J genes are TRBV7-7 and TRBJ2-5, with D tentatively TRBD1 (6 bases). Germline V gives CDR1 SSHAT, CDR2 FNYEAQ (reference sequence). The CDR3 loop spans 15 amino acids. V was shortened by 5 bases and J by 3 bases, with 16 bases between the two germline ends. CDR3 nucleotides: TGTGCCAGCAGCCCTTTCTGGCCAGGGGAAGAGACCCAGTACTTC. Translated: CASSPFWPGEETQYF.

The CDR3 nucleotides read TGCGCCAGCAGCCAAGATTCAGGGGGGGATACGCAGTATTTT. Translated, it gives CASSQDSGGDTQYF. The chain combines TRBV4-3 with TRBJ2-3; possible D gene TRBD1, 7 bases. The CDR3 has 14 amino acids. Looked up from germline, CDR1 is LGHNA and CDR2 is YSLEER. V lost 0 bases and J 6 bases, leaving 10 bases between the germline ends.

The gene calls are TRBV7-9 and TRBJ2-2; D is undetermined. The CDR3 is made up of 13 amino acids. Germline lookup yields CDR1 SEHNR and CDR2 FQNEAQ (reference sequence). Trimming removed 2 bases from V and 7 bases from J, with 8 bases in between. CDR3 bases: TGTGCCAGCAGCTTAATGGGGTACGGGGAGCTGTTTTTT. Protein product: CASSLMGYGELFF.

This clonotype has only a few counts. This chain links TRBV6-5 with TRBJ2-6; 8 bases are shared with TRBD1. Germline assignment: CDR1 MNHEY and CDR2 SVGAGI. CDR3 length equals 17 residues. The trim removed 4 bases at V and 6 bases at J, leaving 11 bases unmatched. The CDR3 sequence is CASSLGQGAYVANVLTF. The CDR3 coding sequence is TGTGCCAGCAGTTTAGGGCAGGGGGCGTATGTGGCCAACGTCCTGACTTTC.

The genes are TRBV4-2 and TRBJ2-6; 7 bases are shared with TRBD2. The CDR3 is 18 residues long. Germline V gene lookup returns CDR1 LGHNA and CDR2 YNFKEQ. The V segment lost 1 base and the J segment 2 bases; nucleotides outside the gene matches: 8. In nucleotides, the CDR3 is TGTGCCAGCAGCCAAGGATTAGGCGGGGGTACTGGGGCCAACGTCCTGACTTTC. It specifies CASSQGLGGGTGANVLTF.

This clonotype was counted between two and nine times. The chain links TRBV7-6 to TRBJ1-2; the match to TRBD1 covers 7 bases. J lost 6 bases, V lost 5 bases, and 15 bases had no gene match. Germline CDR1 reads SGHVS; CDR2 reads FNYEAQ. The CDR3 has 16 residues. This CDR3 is CASSPLGVEGADGYTF. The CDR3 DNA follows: TGTGCCAGCAGCCCTCTAGGGGTAGAGGGGGCGGATGGCTACACCTTC.

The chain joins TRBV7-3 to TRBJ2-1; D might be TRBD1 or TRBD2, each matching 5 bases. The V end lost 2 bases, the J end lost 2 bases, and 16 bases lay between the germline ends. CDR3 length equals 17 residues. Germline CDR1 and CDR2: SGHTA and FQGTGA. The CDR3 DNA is TGTGCCAGCAGCTTAGGTTACGGGACCGAAACCTACAATGAGCAGTTCTTC. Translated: CASSLGYGTETYNEQFF.

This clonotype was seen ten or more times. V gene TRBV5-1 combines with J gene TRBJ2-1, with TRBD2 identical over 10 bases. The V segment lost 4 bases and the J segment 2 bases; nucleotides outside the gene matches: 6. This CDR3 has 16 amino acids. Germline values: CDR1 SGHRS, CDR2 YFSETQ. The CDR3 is CASSLAGAGAYNEQFF. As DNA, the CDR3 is TGCGCCAGCAGCCTAGCGGGGGCAGGAGCCTACAATGAGCAGTTCTTC.

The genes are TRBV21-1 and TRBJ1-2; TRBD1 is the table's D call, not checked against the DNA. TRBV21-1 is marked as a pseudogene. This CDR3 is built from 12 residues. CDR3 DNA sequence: TGTGCCAGCAGCACCACAGGGGCGGGCTACACCTTC. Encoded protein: CASSTTGAGYTF.

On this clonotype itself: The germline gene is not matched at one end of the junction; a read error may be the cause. CDR3: CASSPGLQDGEKLFF. Here the CDR3 DNA reads TGTGCTAGCAGCCCCGGTTTACAGGATGGCGAAAAACTGTTTTTT. V and J are TRBV7-7 and TRBJ1-4; D is possibly TRBD1 (5 bases). This CDR3 comprises 15 residues. Per germline, CDR1 SSHAT and CDR2 FNYEAQ (reference sequence).

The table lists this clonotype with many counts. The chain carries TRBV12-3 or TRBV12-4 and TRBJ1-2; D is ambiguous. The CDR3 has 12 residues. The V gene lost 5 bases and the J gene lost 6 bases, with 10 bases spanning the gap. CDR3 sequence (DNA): TGTGCCAGCAGTGTCGCCGGGGATGGCTACACCTTC. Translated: CASSVAGDGYTF.

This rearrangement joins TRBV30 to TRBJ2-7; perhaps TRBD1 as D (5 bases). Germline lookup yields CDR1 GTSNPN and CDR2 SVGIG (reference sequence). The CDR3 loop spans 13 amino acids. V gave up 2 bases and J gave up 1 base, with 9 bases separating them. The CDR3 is CAWSQGISYEQYF. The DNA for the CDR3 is TGTGCCTGGAGTCAGGGAATTTCCTACGAGCAGTACTTC.

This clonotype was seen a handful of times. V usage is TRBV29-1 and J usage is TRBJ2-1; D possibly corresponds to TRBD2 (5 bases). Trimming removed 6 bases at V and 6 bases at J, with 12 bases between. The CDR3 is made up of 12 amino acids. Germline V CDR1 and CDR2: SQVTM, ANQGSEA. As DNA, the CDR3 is TGCAGCGTGCCAGGACTTATCAATGAGCAGTTCTTC. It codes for CSVPGLINEQFF.

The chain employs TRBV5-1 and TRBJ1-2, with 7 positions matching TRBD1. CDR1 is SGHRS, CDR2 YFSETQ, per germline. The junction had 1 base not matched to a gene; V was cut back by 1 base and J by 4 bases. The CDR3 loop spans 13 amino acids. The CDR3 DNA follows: TGCGCCAGCAGCTTGACAGGGGTCTATGGCTACACCTTC. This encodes CASSLTGVYGYTF.

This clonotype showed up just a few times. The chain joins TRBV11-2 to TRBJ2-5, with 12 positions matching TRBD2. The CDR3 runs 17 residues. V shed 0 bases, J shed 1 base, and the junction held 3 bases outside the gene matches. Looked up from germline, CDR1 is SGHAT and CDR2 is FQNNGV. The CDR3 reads CASSLERTSGVQETQYF. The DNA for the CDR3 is TGTGCCAGCAGCTTAGAGAGGACTAGCGGGGTCCAAGAGACCCAGTACTTC.

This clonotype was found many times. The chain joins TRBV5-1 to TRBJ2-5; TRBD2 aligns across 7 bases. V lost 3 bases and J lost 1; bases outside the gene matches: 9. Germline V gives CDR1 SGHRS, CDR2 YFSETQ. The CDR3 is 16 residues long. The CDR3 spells CASSSFFGGSQETQYF. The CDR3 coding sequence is TGCGCCAGCAGCTCTTTCTTCGGCGGGAGCCAAGAGACCCAGTACTTC.

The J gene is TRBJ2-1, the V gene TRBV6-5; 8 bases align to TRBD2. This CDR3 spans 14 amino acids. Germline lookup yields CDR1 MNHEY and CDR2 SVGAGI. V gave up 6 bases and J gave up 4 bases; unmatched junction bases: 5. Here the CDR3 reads CASSSGGGYNEQFF. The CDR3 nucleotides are TGTGCCAGCAGCTCCGGCGGGGGGTACAATGAGCAGTTCTTC.